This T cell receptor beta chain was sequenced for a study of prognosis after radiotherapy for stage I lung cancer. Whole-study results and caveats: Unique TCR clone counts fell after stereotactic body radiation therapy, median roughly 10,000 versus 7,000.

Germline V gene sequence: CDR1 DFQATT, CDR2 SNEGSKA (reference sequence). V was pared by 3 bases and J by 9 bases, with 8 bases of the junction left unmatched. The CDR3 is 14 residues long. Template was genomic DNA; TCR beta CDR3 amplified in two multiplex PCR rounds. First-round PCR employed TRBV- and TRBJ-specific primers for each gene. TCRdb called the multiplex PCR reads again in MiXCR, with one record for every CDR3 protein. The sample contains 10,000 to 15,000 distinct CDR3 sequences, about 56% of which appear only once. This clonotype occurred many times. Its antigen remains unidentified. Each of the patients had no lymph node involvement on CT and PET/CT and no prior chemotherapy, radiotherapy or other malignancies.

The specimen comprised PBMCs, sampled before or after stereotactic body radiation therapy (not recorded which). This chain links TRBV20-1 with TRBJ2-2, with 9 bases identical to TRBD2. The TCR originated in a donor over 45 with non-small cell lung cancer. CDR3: CSASLSSGTRELFF. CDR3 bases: TGCAGTGCTAGTTTATCTAGCGGGACACGGGAGCTGTTTTTT.